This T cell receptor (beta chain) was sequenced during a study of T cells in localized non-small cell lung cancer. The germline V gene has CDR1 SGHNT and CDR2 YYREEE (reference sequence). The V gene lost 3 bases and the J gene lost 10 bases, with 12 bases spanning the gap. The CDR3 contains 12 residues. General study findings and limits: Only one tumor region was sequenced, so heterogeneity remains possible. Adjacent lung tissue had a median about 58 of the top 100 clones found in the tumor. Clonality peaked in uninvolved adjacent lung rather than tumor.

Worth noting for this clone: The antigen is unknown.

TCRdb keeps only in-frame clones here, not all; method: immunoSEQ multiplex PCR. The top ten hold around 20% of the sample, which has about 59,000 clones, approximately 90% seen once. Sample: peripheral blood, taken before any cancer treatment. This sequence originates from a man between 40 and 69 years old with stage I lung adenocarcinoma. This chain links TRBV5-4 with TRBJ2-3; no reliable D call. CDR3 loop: CASSSQSKAQYF. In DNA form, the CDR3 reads TGTGCCAGCAGCTCCCAGAGCAAAGCGCAGTATTTT.